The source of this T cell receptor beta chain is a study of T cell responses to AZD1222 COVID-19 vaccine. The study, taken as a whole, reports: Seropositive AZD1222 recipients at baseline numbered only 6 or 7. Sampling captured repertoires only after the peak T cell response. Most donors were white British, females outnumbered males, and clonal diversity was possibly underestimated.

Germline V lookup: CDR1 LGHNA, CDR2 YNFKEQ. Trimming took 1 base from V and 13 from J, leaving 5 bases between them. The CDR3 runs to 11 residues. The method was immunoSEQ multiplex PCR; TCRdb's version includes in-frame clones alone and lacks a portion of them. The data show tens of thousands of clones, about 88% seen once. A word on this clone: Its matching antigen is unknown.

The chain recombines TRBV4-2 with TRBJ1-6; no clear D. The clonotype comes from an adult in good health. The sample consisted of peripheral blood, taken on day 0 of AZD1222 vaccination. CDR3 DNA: TGTGCCAGCAGCCAAGGTTCTCCCCTCCACTTT. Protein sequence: CASSQGSPLHF.